One and the same sample provided the 15 T cell receptor beta chains below, sequenced in a study of cytomegalovirus exposure and HLA in healthy donors. With 60 Vbeta and 13 Jbeta primers, the PCR was carried out. The protocol was immunoSEQ multiplex PCR, while the TCRdb copy is restricted to in-frame clones and leaves out a portion. The table has roughly 130,000 clones, roughly 82% seen once. Sequencing was done on a sample of PBMCs. Receptors were obtained from a boy younger than 18 in good health and CMV-seronegative.

The rearrangement joins TRBV4-1 to TRBJ1-2; D remains ambiguous. Germline CDR1 reads MGHRA; CDR2 reads YSYEKL. This CDR3 is 15 amino acids long. Trimming removed 1 base from V and 0 bases from J, with 9 bases in between. CDR3 sequence: CASSQVPRANYGYTF. The CDR3 region has the DNA TGCGCCAGCAGCCAAGTGCCCCGAGCTAACTATGGCTACACCTTC.

The chain is built from TRBV6-6 and TRBJ1-6; maybe TRBD1 (6 bases). Trimming removed 6 bases from V and 5 bases from J, with 14 bases in between. The CDR3 totals 15 residues. CDR1 and CDR2 (germline): MNHNY, SVGAGI (reference sequence). CDR3 loop: CASSQGPPNNSPLHF. In DNA, the CDR3 is TGTGCCAGCAGCCAGGGGCCTCCTAATAATTCACCCCTCCACTTT.

This chain uses TRBV29-1 with TRBJ1-1; D is undetermined. The CDR3 loop spans 11 amino acids. Trimming pared 3 bases from V and 4 bases from J, leaving 6 bases between. Germline lookup yields CDR1 SQVTM and CDR2 ANQGSEA. The DNA for the CDR3 is TGCAGCGTTGATCTCGGCACTGAAGCTTTCTTT. It is translated as CSVDLGTEAFF.

V and J are TRBV13 and TRBJ2-7; 9 positions agree with TRBD2. CDR1 is PRHDT, CDR2 FYEKMQ, per germline (reference sequence). Losses at the gene ends were 2 bases for V and 2 bases for J; bases not matched to a gene: 10. There are 17 residues in the CDR3. CDR3 amino acids: CASSLSPQAGGTYEQYF. The DNA for the CDR3 is TGTGCCAGCAGCTTATCCCCGCAGGCGGGGGGGACCTACGAGCAGTACTTC.

This rearrangement joins TRBV6-5 to TRBJ2-1; possibly TRBD1 for D (7 bases). This CDR3 is built from 12 residues. The V end was cut by 6 bases, the J end by 6 bases, with 9 bases between. Germline CDR1 reads MNHEY; CDR2 reads SVGAGI. The CDR3 here is CASSRGVNEQFF. CDR3 DNA: TGTGCCAGCAGCAGGGGGGTCAATGAGCAGTTCTTC.

The rearrangement joins TRBV5-4 to TRBJ2-1; D is uncertain. Trimming removed 4 bases at V and 6 bases at J, with 11 bases between. Germline V gives CDR1 SGHNT, CDR2 YYREEE (reference sequence). CDR3 length equals 13 residues. CDR3 amino acids: CASSPPSSNEQFF. The CDR3 DNA sequence: TGTGCCAGCAGCCCTCCATCTAGCAATGAGCAGTTCTTC.

V gene TRBV4-1 combines with J gene TRBJ1-1; weak D call: TRBD1 (6 bases). Germline lookup yields CDR1 MGHRA and CDR2 YSYEKL. This CDR3 is 16 amino acids long. The V and J ends lost 1 base and 3 bases respectively, with 15 bases between them. For the CDR3, the DNA is TGCGCCAGCAGCCAAGCGACGGGGGGCTGGGACACTGAAGCTTTCTTT. Protein product: CASSQATGGWDTEAFF.

The CDR3 DNA reads as TGTGCCAGCAGTGAATTAGTTCCGGGAACAACGTACGAGCAGTACTTC. It yields the protein CASSELVPGTTYEQYF. The chain employs TRBV2 and TRBJ2-7; a weak D match, TRBD2 (5 bases). Trimming shortened V by 2 bases and J by 4 bases, and 18 bases separated the two germline ends. This CDR3 has 16 residues. Looked up from germline, CDR1 is SNHLY and CDR2 is FYNNEI.

The rearrangement joins TRBV5-6 to TRBJ2-7, with D maybe TRBD2 (5 bases). The V gene lost 7 bases and the J gene lost 2 bases, with 16 bases spanning the gap. In germline, CDR1 is SGHDT, CDR2 YYEEEE. The CDR3 covers 14 residues. CDR3 in amino acids: CASGLASGPYEQYF. The CDR3 DNA reads TGTGCCAGCGGACTGGCCAGCGGCCCCTACGAGCAGTACTTC.

The rearrangement joins TRBV27 to TRBJ2-7; D is perhaps TRBD2 (6 bases). Germline V CDR1 and CDR2: MNHEY, SMNVEV (reference sequence). CDR3 length: 13 residues. V dropped 5 bases and J dropped 3 bases, with 11 bases sitting between them. As DNA, the CDR3 is TGTGCCAGCAGTAGGCAGGGAGGCTACGAGCAGTACTTC. Protein: CASSRQGGYEQYF.

The chain carries TRBV27 and TRBJ2-3; 7 bases line up with TRBD1. The CDR3 spans 14 residues. Germline V gives CDR1 MNHEY, CDR2 SMNVEV (reference sequence). The ends lost 6 bases at V and 2 bases at J; junction bases unmatched: 5. CDR3: CASSRGTATDTQYF. CDR3 DNA sequence: TGTGCCAGCAGCAGAGGGACAGCCACAGATACGCAGTATTTT.

The V gene is TRBV11-3, the J gene TRBJ2-5; D is perhaps TRBD1 (5 bases). V lost 4 bases, J lost 4 bases, and 16 bases lay in between. The CDR3 contains 15 residues. CDR1 SGHNT and CDR2 YENEEA come from the germline V gene. CDR3 amino acids: CASSYRRESGETQYF. The CDR3 DNA is TGTGCCAGCAGCTACCGCAGGGAATCCGGAGAGACCCAGTACTTC.

The V and J genes are TRBV5-1 and TRBJ2-2; D gene uncertain. The germline V and J ends were trimmed by 5 bases and 3 bases, with 8 bases remaining between them. The CDR3 runs to 13 residues. Germline assignment: CDR1 SGHRS and CDR2 YFSETQ. The CDR3: CASSWADTGELFF. The CDR3 DNA reads as TGCGCCAGCAGTTGGGCCGACACCGGGGAGCTGTTTTTT.

This clone was observed a handful of times. This sequence joins TRBV10-1 and TRBJ1-1; D remains unclear. Looked up from germline, CDR1 is WNHNN and CDR2 is SYGVQD (reference sequence). The V end lost 8 bases, the J end lost 4 bases, and 23 bases lay between the germline ends. The CDR3 runs 16 residues. The CDR3 nucleotides read TGCGCCAGCTGTGGACCCCTCCGGGGAGGAAGCACTGAAGCTTTCTTT. It codes for CASCGPLRGGSTEAFF.

V gene TRBV30 combines with J gene TRBJ1-1; 9 nucleotides align to TRBD1. The J segment lost 8 bases and the V segment lost 4 bases, leaving 8 bases of the junction unmatched. CDR3 length: 13 amino acids. Per germline, CDR1 GTSNPN and CDR2 SVGIG (reference sequence). CDR3 in amino acids: CAWKPAGTGEAFF. The CDR3 nucleotides read TGTGCCTGGAAGCCCGCCGGGACAGGGGAAGCTTTCTTT.